This entry describes one T cell receptor (beta chain). These data come from a study of blood T cell repertoires in COVID-19. Turning to the study itself: Spain, Italy and the United States supplied samples that represented acute and convalescent COVID-19. T cells, B-cell-depleted T cells, or PBMCs provided the cDNA or gDNA that served as material.

In the source study's methods: Amplifying reference gene primers gave estimates of nucleated cell counts. The table came from immunoSEQ multiplex PCR; TCRdb's copy has only in-frame clones and leaves some out. V and J calls plus clone size are reproduced from that table; the DNA served to infer D and trimming. This sample has 8,000 to 8,500 clones, with around 90% found just once. This CDR3 spans 17 amino acids. V lost 4 bases, J lost 3 bases, and 18 bases lay in between. Germline-derived CDR1 and CDR2 are LGHNA and YNFKEQ. V usage is TRBV4-2 and J usage is TRBJ1-4; tentative D call: TRBD1 (5 bases). The material sequenced was peripheral blood. This TCR derives from a human donor in a cohort sampled during active COVID-19. CDR3 residues: CASSLRRAGWSNEKLFF. The CDR3 DNA is TGTGCCAGCAGCCTACGGAGGGCAGGGTGGTCTAATGAAAAACTGTTTTTT.